This entry describes one T cell receptor (beta chain). Antigen unknown. V dropped 2 bases and J dropped 1 base, with 6 bases sitting between them. Germline V gives CDR1 ENHRY, CDR2 SYGVKD. The CDR3 consists of 13 residues. Clones were read by immunoSEQ multiplex PCR, and TCRdb kept only the in-frame ones, dropping some. The profile shows over 2 million clones, just under 95% of them singletons. The sample belongs to a study of shared clonotypes between healthy human individuals. Overall study: Researchers assigned three CD4 naive, three CD4 memory, two CD8 naive and one CD8 memory plate to each donor. The study, taken as a whole, reports: A handful of donors shared about 4.8% of their naive CD4 clonotypes. Naive subsets, compared against memory subsets, generally had larger estimated richness values.

The naive CD8 subset, CD45RO-negative cells positively selected for CCR7, excluded terminally differentiated effector memory CD45RA+ cells. The TCR originated in a man aged 18 to 29 in good health. The chain carries TRBV10-3 and TRBJ2-7; the D is unclear. Sample: naive CD8+ T cells sorted from blood. This CDR3 is CAISEAISYEQYF. DNA for the CDR3: TGTGCCATCAGTGAGGCCATTTCCTACGAGCAGTACTTC.